The next 8 T cell receptor beta chains were all read from a single sample in a study of shared clonotypes between healthy human individuals. Assay: immunoSEQ multiplex PCR; the TCRdb copy retains only in-frame clones and omits some. The sample yields just over 95,000 clones, around 67% seen once. Source material: memory CD8+ T cells sorted from blood. The subset is: CD45RO+ cells pooled with CCR7-negative TemRA cells. The receptor source for this set is a man aged 25 to 45 in good health.

This sequence joins TRBV4-1 and TRBJ2-4; D remains unclear. Germline-derived CDR1 and CDR2 are MGHRA and YSYEKL. Trimming took off 4 bases at V and 15 bases at J, with 25 bases between the two ends. The CDR3 loop spans 15 amino acids. In DNA form, the CDR3 reads TGCGCCAGCAGCCTAGAGGTTCAGATCCTCGGAAGTATGTACTTC. Residues: CASSLEVQILGSMYF.

The V call is TRBV27, the J call TRBJ2-1; 15 bases are a match to TRBD2. The length of the CDR3 is 16 residues. The V gene end was trimmed by 4 bases and the J gene end by 9 bases; junction bases not matched to a gene: 7. The germline V gene encodes CDR1 MNHEY and CDR2 SMNVEV (reference sequence). CDR3 sequence reads: CASSSPGTSGRSEQFF. CDR3 DNA: TGTGCCAGCAGTTCGCCCGGGACTAGCGGGAGGAGTGAGCAGTTCTTC.

The rearrangement links TRBV7-9 to TRBJ1-3; D is unclear. The CDR3 sequence is 14 residues long. The V end lost 1 base, the J end lost 4 bases, and 8 bases lay between the germline ends. Per germline, CDR1 SEHNR and CDR2 FQNEAQ (reference sequence). This chain's CDR3 is CASSLGSAGNTIYF. The CDR3 nucleotides are TGTGCCAGCAGCTTAGGGAGCGCCGGAAACACCATATATTTT.

There are many counts of this clone. This chain uses TRBV6-4 with TRBJ2-6, with D hard to call. V lost 0 bases and J lost 0, with 3 bases in between. There are 15 residues in the CDR3. The V gene's germline CDR1 is MRHNA and CDR2 SNTAGT. The CDR3 DNA is TGTGCCAGCAGTGACTCGGCCTCTGGGGCCAACGTCCTGACTTTC. Protein: CASSDSASGANVLTF.

Remarks on this clone: One end of the junction does not line up with germline, which may come from a read error. The chain employs TRBV7-9 and TRBJ2-3, with 9 bases that match TRBD2. Looked up from germline, CDR1 is SEHNR and CDR2 is FQNEAQ (reference sequence). This CDR3 is 15 amino acids long. CDR3 in DNA: TGTGCCAGCAGCGTAGCGGGAGCGAGCACAGATACGCAGTATTTT. Its translation: CASSVAGASTDTQYF.

In its sample, this clone was seen many times. The V gene is TRBV27, the J gene TRBJ2-2; D not certain. The CDR3 contains 14 residues. V shed 4 bases and J shed 3 bases, with 9 bases lying between them. CDR1 and CDR2 (germline): MNHEY, SMNVEV (reference sequence). The CDR3 sequence: CASSSLGYTGELFF. The CDR3 DNA is TGTGCCAGCAGTTCGTTGGGCTACACCGGGGAGCTGTTTTTT.

A remark on this clone: At the DNA level, this CDR3 is encoded by other sequences in the same sample as well. The chain has TRBV27 and TRBJ2-1; TRBD2 agrees at 10 bases. J was trimmed by 6 bases and V by 5 bases; bases with no gene match: 4. The length of the CDR3 is 14 residues. Germline CDR1 is MNHEY and CDR2 is SMNVEV (reference sequence). The CDR3: CASSRRTSGNEQFF. The CDR3 nucleotides are TGTGCCAGCAGTCGACGGACTAGCGGCAATGAGCAGTTCTTC.

Here the CDR3 reads CASSLAASADTQYF. The CDR3 coding sequence is TGTGCCAGCAGCTTAGCCGCTAGCGCGGATACGCAGTATTTT. V is TRBV7-6 and J is TRBJ2-3, with D perhaps TRBD2 (6 bases). CDR1 SGHVS and CDR2 FNYEAQ come from the germline V gene. The CDR3 contains 14 residues. The V end was cut by 0 bases, the J end by 6 bases, with 10 bases between.